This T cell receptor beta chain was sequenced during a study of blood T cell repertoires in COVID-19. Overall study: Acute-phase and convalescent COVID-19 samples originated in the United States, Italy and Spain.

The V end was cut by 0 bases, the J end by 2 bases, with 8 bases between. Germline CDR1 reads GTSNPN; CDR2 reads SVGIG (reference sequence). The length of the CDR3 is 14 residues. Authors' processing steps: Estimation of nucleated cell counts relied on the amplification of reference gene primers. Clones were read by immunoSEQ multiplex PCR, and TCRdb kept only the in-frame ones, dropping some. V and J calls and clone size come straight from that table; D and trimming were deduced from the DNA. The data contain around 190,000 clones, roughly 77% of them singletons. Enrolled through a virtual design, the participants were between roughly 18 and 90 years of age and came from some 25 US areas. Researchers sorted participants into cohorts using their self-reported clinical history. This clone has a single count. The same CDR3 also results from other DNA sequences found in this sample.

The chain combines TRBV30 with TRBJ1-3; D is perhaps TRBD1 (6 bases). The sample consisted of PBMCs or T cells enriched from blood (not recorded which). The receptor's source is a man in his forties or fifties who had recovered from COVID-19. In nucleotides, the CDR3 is TGTGCCTGGAGTGTTGGGGGCACTGGAAACACCATATATTTT. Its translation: CAWSVGGTGNTIYF.